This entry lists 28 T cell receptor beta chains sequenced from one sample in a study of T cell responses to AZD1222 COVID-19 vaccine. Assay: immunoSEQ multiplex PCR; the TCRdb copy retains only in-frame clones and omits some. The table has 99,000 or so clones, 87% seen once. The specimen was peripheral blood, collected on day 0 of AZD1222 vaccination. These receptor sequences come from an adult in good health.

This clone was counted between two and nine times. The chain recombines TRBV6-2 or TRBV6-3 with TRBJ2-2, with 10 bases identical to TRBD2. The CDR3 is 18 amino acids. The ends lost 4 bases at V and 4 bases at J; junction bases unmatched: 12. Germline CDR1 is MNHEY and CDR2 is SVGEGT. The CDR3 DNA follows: TGTGCCAGCAGTTCCCTCGCCCTGACTAGCGGGTTCACCGGGGAGCTGTTTTTT. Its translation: CASSSLALTSGFTGELFF.

This chain's CDR3 is CSASNAAGTYNEQFF. The CDR3 DNA sequence: TGCAGTGCTAGTAACGCAGCGGGGACCTACAATGAGCAGTTCTTC. This rearrangement joins TRBV20-1 to TRBJ2-1; 7 nucleotides agree with TRBD2. J gave up 2 bases and V 3 bases, and 7 bases lay outside the gene matches. CDR3 size: 15 residues. CDR1 DFQATT and CDR2 SNEGSKA come from the germline V gene (reference sequence).

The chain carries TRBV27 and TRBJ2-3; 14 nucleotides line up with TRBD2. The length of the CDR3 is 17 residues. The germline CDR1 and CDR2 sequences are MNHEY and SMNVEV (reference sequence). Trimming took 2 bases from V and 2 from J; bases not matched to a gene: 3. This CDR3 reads CASSLGTSGGLTDTQYF. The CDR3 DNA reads TGTGCCAGCAGTTTAGGGACTAGCGGGGGACTCACAGATACGCAGTATTTT.

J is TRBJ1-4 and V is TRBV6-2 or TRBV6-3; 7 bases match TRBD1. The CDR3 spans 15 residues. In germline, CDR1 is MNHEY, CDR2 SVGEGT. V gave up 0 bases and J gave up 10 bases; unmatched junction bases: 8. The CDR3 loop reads CASSYSRGRGGKLFF. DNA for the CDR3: TGTGCCAGCAGTTACTCCAGGGGGAGAGGAGGAAAACTGTTTTTT.

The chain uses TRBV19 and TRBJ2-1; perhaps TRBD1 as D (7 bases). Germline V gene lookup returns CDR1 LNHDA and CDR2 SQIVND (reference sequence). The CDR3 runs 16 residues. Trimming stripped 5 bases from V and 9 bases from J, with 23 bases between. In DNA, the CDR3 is TGTGCCAGTAGTTACAGTGGAGGGGGCCTTGTCGGTGAGCAGTTCTTC. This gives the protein CASSYSGGGLVGEQFF.

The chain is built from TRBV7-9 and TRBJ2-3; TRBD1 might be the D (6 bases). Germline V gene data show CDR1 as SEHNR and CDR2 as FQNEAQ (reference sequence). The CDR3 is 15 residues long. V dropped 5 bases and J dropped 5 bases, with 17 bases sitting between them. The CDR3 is CASSKPGDTLDTQYF. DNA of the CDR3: TGTGCCAGCAGCAAACCCGGGGACACTCTAGATACGCAGTATTTT.

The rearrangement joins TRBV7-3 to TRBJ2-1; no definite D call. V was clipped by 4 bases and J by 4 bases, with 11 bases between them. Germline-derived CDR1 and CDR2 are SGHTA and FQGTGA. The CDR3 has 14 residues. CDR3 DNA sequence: TGTGCCAGCAGCTCCGGGTCTGGGTACAATGAGCAGTTCTTC. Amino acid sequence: CASSSGSGYNEQFF.

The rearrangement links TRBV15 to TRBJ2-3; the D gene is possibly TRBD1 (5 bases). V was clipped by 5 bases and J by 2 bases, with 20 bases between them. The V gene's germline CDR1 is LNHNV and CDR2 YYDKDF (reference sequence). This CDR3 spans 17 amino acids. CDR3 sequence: CATSPRRTRTNTDTQYF. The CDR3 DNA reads TGTGCCACCAGCCCACGAAGGACACGGACGAACACAGATACGCAGTATTTT.

In DNA, the CDR3 is TGTGCCAGCTCACCACCGTCAGGGGTCACAGATACGCAGTATTTT. Protein product: CASSPPSGVTDTQYF. The chain couples TRBV18 to TRBJ2-3, with D maybe TRBD1 (6 bases). Deletions cut 0 bases from V and 2 bases from J, with 9 bases between. The CDR3 is 15 residues long. Germline CDR1 is KGHSH and CDR2 is LQKENI.

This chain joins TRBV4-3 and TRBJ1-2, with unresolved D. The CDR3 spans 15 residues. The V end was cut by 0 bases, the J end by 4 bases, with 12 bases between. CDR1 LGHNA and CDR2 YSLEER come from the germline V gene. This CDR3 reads CASSQEEPATYGYTF. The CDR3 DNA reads TGCGCCAGCAGCCAAGAGGAACCGGCTACCTATGGCTACACCTTC.

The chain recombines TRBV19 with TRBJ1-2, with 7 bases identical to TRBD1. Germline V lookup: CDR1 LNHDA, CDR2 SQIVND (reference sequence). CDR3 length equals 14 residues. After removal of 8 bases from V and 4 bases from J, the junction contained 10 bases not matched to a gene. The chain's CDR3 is CASRPPGQIYGYTF. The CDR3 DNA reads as TGTGCCAGTCGACCGCCGGGACAGATCTATGGCTACACCTTC. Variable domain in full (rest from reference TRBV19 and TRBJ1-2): DGGITQSPKYLFRKEGQNVTLSCEQNLNHDAMYWYRQDPGQGLRLIYYSQIVNDFQKGDIAEGYSVSREKKESFPLTVTSAQKNPTAFYLCASRPPGQIYGYTFGSGTRLTVV.

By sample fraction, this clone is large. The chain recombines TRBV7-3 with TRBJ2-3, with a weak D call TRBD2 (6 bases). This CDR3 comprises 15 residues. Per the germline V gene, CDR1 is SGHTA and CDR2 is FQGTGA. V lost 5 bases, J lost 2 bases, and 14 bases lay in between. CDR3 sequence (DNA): TGTGCCAGCAGCCCACTGGGCGGGACCACAGATACGCAGTATTTT. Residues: CASSPLGGTTDTQYF.

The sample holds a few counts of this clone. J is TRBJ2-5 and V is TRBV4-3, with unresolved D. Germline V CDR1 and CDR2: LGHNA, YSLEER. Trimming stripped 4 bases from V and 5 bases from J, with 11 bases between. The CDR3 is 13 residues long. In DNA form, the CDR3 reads TGCGCCAGCAGCCGTGTGGTGGGGGAGACCCAGTACTTC. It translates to CASSRVVGETQYF.

For the CDR3, the DNA is TGCGCCAGCAGCCAATTATTAGCGGGAGATGTCGATGAGCAGTTCTTC. Its translation: CASSQLLAGDVDEQFF. This rearrangement joins TRBV4-3 to TRBJ2-1, with 9 positions matching TRBD2. The germline CDR1 and CDR2 sequences are LGHNA and YSLEER. Trimming cost V 2 bases and J 8 bases; bases outside gene matches: 10. The CDR3 is 16 residues long.

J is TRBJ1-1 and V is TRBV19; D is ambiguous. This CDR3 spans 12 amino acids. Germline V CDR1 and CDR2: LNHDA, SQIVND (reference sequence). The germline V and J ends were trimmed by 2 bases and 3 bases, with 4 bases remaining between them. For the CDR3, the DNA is TGTGCCAGTAGTATAACGGACACTGAAGCTTTCTTT. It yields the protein CASSITDTEAFF. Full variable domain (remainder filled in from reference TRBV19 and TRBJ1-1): DGGITQSPKYLFRKEGQNVTLSCEQNLNHDAMYWYRQDPGQGLRLIYYSQIVNDFQKGDIAEGYSVSREKKESFPLTVTSAQKNPTAFYLCASSITDTEAFFGQGTRLTVV.

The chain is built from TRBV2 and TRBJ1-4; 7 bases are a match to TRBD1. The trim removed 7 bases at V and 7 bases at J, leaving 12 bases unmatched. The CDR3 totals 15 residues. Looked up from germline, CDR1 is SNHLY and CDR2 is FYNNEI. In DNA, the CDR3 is TGTGCCAGCATCTTTGGGAGGGGGCGAAGTGAAAAACTGTTTTTT. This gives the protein CASIFGRGRSEKLFF.

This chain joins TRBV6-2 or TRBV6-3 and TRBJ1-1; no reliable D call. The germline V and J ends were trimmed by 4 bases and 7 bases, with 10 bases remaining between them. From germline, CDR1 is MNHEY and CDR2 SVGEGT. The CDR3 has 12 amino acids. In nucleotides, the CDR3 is TGTGCCAGCAGTTGGGCTCGGGGTGAAGCTTTCTTT. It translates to CASSWARGEAFF.

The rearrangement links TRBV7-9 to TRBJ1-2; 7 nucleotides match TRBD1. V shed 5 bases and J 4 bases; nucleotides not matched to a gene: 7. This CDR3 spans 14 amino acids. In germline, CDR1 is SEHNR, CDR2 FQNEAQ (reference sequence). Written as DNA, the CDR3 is TGTGCCAGCAGCGACCTGACAGGGACCTATGGCTACACCTTC. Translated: CASSDLTGTYGYTF.

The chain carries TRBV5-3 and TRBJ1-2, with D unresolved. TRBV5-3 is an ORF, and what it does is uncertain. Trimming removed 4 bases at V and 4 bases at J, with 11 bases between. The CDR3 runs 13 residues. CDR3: CARSPGLSYGYTF. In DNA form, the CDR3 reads TGTGCCAGAAGCCCGGGTTTGAGCTATGGCTACACCTTC.

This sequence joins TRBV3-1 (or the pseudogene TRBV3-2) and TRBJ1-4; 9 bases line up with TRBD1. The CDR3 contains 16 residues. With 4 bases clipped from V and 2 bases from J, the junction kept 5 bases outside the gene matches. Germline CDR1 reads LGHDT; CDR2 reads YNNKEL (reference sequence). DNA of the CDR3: TGTGCCAGCAGCCTCATCGGGACAGGGACTAATGAAAAACTGTTTTTT. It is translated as CASSLIGTGTNEKLFF.

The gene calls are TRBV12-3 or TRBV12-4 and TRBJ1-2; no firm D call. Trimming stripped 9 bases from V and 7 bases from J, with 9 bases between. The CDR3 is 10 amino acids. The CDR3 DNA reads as TGTGCCAGTCGGGCGGTTGGCTACACCTTC. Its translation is CASRAVGYTF.

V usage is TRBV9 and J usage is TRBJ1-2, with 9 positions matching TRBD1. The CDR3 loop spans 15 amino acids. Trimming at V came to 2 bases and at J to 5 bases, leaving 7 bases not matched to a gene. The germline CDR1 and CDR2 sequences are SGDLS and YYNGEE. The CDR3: CASSVAGTGRYGYTF. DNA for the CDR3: TGTGCCAGCAGCGTCGCCGGGACAGGGCGTTATGGCTACACCTTC.

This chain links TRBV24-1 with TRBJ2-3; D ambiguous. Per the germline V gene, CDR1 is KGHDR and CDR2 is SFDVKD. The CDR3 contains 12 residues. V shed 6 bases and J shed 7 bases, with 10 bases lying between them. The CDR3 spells CATSPPGNTQYF. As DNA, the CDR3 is TGTGCCACCAGTCCGCCCGGCAATACGCAGTATTTT.

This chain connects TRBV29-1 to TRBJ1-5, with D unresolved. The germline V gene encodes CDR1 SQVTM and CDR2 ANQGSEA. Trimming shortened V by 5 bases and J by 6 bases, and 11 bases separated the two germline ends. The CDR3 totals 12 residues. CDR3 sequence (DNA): TGCAGCGTTACCGTCAGCGGTCAGCCCCAGCATTTT. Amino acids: CSVTVSGQPQHF.

The CDR3, as DNA: TGTGCCAGCAGTTACTCGCCCAGGGAGGCCGAGCAGTACGTC. This translates into CASSYSPREAEQYV. The chain uses TRBV6-2 or TRBV6-3 and TRBJ2-7; TRBD2 is a possible D gene (6 bases). The CDR3 contains 14 residues. Germline V gives CDR1 MNHEY, CDR2 SVGEGT. With 0 bases removed from V and 6 bases from J, the gap between germline ends came to 12 bases.

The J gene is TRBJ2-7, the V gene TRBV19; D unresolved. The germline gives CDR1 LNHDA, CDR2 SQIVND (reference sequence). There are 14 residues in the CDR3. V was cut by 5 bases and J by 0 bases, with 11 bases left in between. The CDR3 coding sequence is TGTGCCAGTAGTCCCTCCGGGTCCTCCTACGAGCAGTACTTC. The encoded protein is CASSPSGSSYEQYF.

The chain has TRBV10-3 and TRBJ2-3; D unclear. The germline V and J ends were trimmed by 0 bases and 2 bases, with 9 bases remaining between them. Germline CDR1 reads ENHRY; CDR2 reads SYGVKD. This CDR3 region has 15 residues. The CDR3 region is CAISESVGYTDTQYF. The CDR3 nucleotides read TGTGCCATCAGTGAGTCGGTGGGCTACACAGATACGCAGTATTTT.

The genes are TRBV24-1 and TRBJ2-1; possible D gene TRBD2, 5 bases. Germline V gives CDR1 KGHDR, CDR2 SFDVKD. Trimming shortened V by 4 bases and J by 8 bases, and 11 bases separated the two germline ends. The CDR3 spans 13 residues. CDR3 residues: CATSEHLRDEQFF. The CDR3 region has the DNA TGTGCCACCAGTGAGCACTTGAGGGATGAGCAGTTCTTC.